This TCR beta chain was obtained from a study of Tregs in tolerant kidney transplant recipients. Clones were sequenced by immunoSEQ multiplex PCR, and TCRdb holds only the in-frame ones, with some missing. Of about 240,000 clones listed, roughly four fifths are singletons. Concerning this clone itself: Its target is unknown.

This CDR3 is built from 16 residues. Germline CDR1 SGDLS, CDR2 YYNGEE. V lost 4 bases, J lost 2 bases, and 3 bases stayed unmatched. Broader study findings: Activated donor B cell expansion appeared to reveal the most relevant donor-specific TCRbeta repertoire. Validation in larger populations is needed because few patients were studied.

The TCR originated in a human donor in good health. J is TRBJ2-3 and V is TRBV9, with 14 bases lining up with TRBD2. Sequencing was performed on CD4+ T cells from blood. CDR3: CASSWTSGGNTDTQYF. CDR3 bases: TGTGCCAGCAGCTGGACTAGCGGGGGGAACACAGATACGCAGTATTTT.